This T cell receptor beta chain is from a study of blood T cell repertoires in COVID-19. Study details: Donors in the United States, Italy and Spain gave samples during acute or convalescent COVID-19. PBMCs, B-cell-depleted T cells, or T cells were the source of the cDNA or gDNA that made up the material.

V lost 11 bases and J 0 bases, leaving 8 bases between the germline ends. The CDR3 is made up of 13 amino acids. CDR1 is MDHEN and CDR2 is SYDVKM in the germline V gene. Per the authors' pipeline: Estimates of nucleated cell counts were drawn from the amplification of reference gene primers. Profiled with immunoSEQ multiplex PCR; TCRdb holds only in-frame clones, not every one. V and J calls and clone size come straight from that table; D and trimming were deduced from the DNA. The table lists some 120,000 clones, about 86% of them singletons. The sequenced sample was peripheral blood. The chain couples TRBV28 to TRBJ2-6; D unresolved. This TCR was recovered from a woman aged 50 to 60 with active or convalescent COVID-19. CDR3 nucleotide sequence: TGTGCCGCAGTCAGCTCTGGGGCCAACGTCCTGACTTTC. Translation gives CAAVSSGANVLTF.